The clone carrying this T cell receptor (beta chain) was counted between two and nine times. Its antigen is as yet unknown. Trimming left V 8 bases short and J 0 bases short, with 11 bases between. This CDR3 contains 14 residues. TCRdb independently ran MiXCR on the 5' RACE reads; one entry per CDR3 protein. This table holds around 490,000 distinct CDR3 sequences, around 22% found once. This sample is part of a study of identical twins. Study-level findings and limits: A partial confounding effect on zero-insertion analyses could come from invariant MAIT and iNKT cells. It was out-of-frame TCR alpha sharing in monozygotic twins that models underestimated.

The data also belong to a second study, concerning yellow fever vaccine responses in identical twins.

The V gene is TRBV12-3 or TRBV12-4, the J gene TRBJ1-3; no clear D. This TCR derives from a woman aged 18-35 years in good health. The sequencing sample was made of CD4+ T cells sorted from blood. CDR3 sequence: CASQGRTSGNTIYF. The CDR3 DNA reads as TGTGCCAGCCAAGGGAGGACCTCTGGAAACACCATATATTTT.